The 25 T cell receptor beta chains listed next were all sequenced from one sample in a study of regulatory T cells in long-lasting Graves disease. Time point: newly diagnosed GD, antithyroid drugs for less than 3 months. PBMC-extracted RNA yielded the TCR library. Through Arm-PCR of CDR3 regions and iRepertoire HTBI primers, TCR beta libraries were built. TCRdb passed the multiplex PCR reads through MiXCR, listing each CDR3 protein once. The table includes almost 450,000 distinct CDR3 sequences, approximately 16% detected once. In addition, the sample was reused for a study of T cells in Graves' hyperthyroidism and ophthalmopathy.

This specimen was peripheral blood mononuclear cells (PBMCs), taken at new diagnosis, from a patient treated with antithyroid drugs. These TCRs come from a woman younger than 45 with Graves disease.

Concerning this clonotype: A much larger clone lies one base from this, so it may be a read error. The gene calls are TRBV7-3 and TRBJ2-1; 8 bases are shared with TRBD2. CDR1 SGHTA and CDR2 FQGTGA come from the germline V gene. The CDR3 sequence is 13 residues long. This chain's CDR3 is CATAGGPYNERFF. The CDR3 DNA reads as TGTGCCACGGCGGGAGGCCCCTACAATGAGCGGTTCTTC.

In this sample, this clonotype turned up many times. The germline gene is not matched at one end of the junction; a read error may be the cause. The chain recombines TRBV6-1 with TRBJ2-7; 9 bases fit TRBD1. The CDR3 is 14 residues long. Germline CDR1 is MNHNS and CDR2 is SASEGT. CDR3 sequence reads: CASMPGQGSFEQYF. The CDR3 DNA is TGTGCCAGCATGCCGGGACAGGGATCCTTCGAGCAGTACTTC.

The chain employs TRBV6-1 and TRBJ1-5; D gene unclear. CDR1 is MNHNS, CDR2 SASEGT, per germline. CDR3 length equals 14 residues. V was pared by 5 bases and J by 6 bases, with 14 bases between. CDR3 sequence reads: CASSPLGGVQPQHF. The CDR3 DNA is TGTGCCAGCAGTCCCCTAGGCGGGGTTCAGCCCCAGCATTTT.

This clonotype was seen ten or more times. The chain uses TRBV7-9 and TRBJ1-5; D is perhaps TRBD1 (6 bases). Germline CDR1 reads SEHNR; CDR2 reads FQNEAQ (reference sequence). The CDR3 sequence is 15 residues long. V lost 3 bases and J lost 7, with 16 bases in between. The CDR3 spells CASSFGGGVGQPQHF. The CDR3 nucleotides are TGTGCCAGCAGCTTCGGAGGGGGGGTGGGACAGCCCCAGCATTTT.

The chain joins TRBV24-1 to TRBJ2-7, with 7 bases matching TRBD1. The germline CDR1 and CDR2 sequences are KGHDR and SFDVKD. V shed 6 bases and J 0 bases; nucleotides not matched to a gene: 7. The length of the CDR3 is 15 residues. CDR3 sequence: CATSTTGVGSYEQYF. In DNA, the CDR3 is TGTGCCACCAGTACTACAGGGGTGGGCTCCTACGAGCAGTACTTC.

As to this clonotype: This may be a read error, as it is one base from a much larger clone. The chain has TRBV15 and TRBJ2-1; 8 positions match TRBD1. The junction had 13 bases not matched to a gene; V was cut back by 2 bases and J by 10 bases. The CDR3 has 16 residues. Germline CDR1 is LNHNV and CDR2 is YYDKDF (reference sequence). CDR3 coding DNA: TGTGCCACCAGCAGAACGGACAGGGTTGTTCCCTACGAGCAGTTCTTC. Protein sequence: CATSRTDRVVPYEQFF.

This clonotype was counted ten times or more. The chain employs TRBV20-1 and TRBJ2-7; D is possibly TRBD1 (6 bases). The V and J ends lost 6 bases and 5 bases respectively, with 8 bases between them. In germline, CDR1 is DFQATT, CDR2 SNEGSKA (reference sequence). CDR3 length: 10 amino acids. The CDR3 DNA is TGCAGTGCCAACAGGGACGAGCAGTACTTC. Translation gives CSANRDEQYF.

This clonotype was recorded many times. CDR3 sequence reads: CASSASRSDNEQFF. The CDR3 DNA is TGTGCCAGCAGCGCTAGCCGCTCGGACAATGAGCAGTTCTTC. The chain uses TRBV9 and TRBJ2-1; weak D call: TRBD2 (5 bases). V lost 3 bases and J lost 5, with 12 bases in between. There are 14 residues in the CDR3. The V gene's germline CDR1 is SGDLS and CDR2 YYNGEE.

In its sample, this clonotype was seen many times. The V gene is TRBV7-2, the J gene TRBJ2-5; unclear D gene. CDR3 length equals 14 residues. Germline V gene sequence: CDR1 SGHTA, CDR2 FQGNSA. V was cut by 1 base and J by 3 bases, with 9 bases left in between. CDR3 region: CASSLGATKETQYF. The DNA for the CDR3 is TGTGCCAGCAGCTTAGGGGCCACAAAAGAGACCCAGTACTTC.

This clonotype has ten or more counts. J is TRBJ1-5 and V is TRBV19; TRBD1 might be the D (5 bases). Germline V gene lookup returns CDR1 LNHDA and CDR2 SQIVND (reference sequence). The CDR3 covers 15 residues. V lost 5 bases, J lost 0 bases, and 11 bases lay in between. The CDR3 loop reads CASSGGSDSNQPQHF. The CDR3 nucleotides read TGTGCCAGTAGTGGGGGGTCTGATAGCAATCAGCCCCAGCATTTT.

J is TRBJ1-1 and V is TRBV6-1; no definite D call. The CDR3 runs 11 residues. V gave up 8 bases and J gave up 11 bases, with 15 bases separating them. CDR1 MNHNS and CDR2 SASEGT come from the germline V gene. The CDR3 sequence: CASSNAGMAFF. Written as DNA, the CDR3 is TGTGCCAGCTCAAACGCCGGTATGGCTTTCTTT.

In its sample, this clonotype was seen many times. The chain links TRBV28 to TRBJ2-1, with 7 bases that match TRBD1. CDR3 size: 13 residues. Per the germline V gene, CDR1 is MDHEN and CDR2 is SYDVKM. The V and J ends lost 7 bases and 7 bases, in that order; junction bases with no gene match: 7. The CDR3 nucleotides read TGTGCCAGCATGACAGGGTTGGGGAATGAGCAGTTCTTC. Translation gives CASMTGLGNEQFF.

This clonotype was seen many times. The CDR3 coding sequence is TGTGCCAGCAGCCCCAACGGCTACGAGCAGTACTTC. This codes for CASSPNGYEQYF. This chain links TRBV7-8 with TRBJ2-7, with D uncertain. V was clipped by 5 bases and J by 3 bases, with 8 bases between them. Germline V CDR1 and CDR2: SGHVS, FQNEAQ. This CDR3 is built from 12 residues.

This clonotype was seen more than once but under ten times. The V gene is TRBV28, the J gene TRBJ1-5, with a tentative D call TRBD1 (6 bases). The CDR3 runs 14 residues. In germline, CDR1 is MDHEN, CDR2 SYDVKM. Trimming left V 7 bases short and J 1 base short, with 11 bases between. The DNA for the CDR3 is TGTGCCAGCAAGGGACACCCAAGCAATCAGCCCCAGCATTTT. This codes for CASKGHPSNQPQHF.

In this sample, this clonotype turned up many times. The chain has TRBV28 and TRBJ1-1, with unresolved D. CDR3 length equals 13 residues. Germline assignment: CDR1 MDHEN and CDR2 SYDVKM. V was clipped by 4 bases and J by 1 base, with 7 bases between them. CDR3 coding DNA: TGTGCCAGCAGTTACTCAGGGAACACTGAAGCTTTCTTT. Residues: CASSYSGNTEAFF.

This clonotype occurred a few times. The genes are TRBV28 and TRBJ2-7, with D perhaps matching TRBD1 or TRBD2 (5 bases each). This CDR3 comprises 15 residues. V was trimmed by 7 bases and J by 0 bases, leaving 16 bases between them. Germline CDR1 is MDHEN and CDR2 is SYDVKM. CDR3 protein: CASTRDARSSYEQYF. The DNA for the CDR3 is TGTGCCAGCACCCGGGACGCAAGAAGCTCCTACGAGCAGTACTTC.

This clonotype was detected only a few times. The gene calls are TRBV19 and TRBJ1-1; no firm D call. The V gene lost 4 bases and the J gene lost 1 base, with 10 bases spanning the gap. CDR1 LNHDA and CDR2 SQIVND come from the germline V gene (reference sequence). The CDR3 contains 14 residues. CDR3 DNA sequence: TGTGCCAGTAGTACACCGGGAAAGAACACTGAAGCTTTCTTT. Translating it yields CASSTPGKNTEAFF.

This clonotype was counted at least ten times. The V call is TRBV7-2, the J call TRBJ2-5; D is uncertain. The length of the CDR3 is 11 residues. V lost 0 bases to trimming and J lost 8 bases, with 4 bases between them. Germline lookup yields CDR1 SGHTA and CDR2 FQGNSA. The CDR3 loop reads CASSLALTQYF. The CDR3 nucleotides read TGTGCCAGCAGCTTAGCCTTAACCCAGTACTTC.

This clonotype was found a few times. The chain couples TRBV7-9 to TRBJ2-6; D is undetermined. The germline CDR1 and CDR2 sequences are SEHNR and FQNEAQ (reference sequence). Between the trimmed V and J ends, which lost 5 bases and 2 bases, there was a span of 10 bases. There are 15 residues in the CDR3. CDR3 in DNA: TGTGCCAGCAGCCATGTGAATGCTGGGGCCAACGTCCTGACTTTC. Its translation: CASSHVNAGANVLTF.

As regards this clonotype: A much larger clonotype is one base distant, so this may be a read error. The conserved final phenylalanine or tryptophan is absent from the CDR3, which likely points to a read error. The chain recombines TRBV2 with TRBJ1-2; D perhaps matches TRBD1 (6 bases). V shed 3 bases and J shed 5 bases, with 22 bases lying between them. Germline values: CDR1 SNHLY, CDR2 FYNNEI. The CDR3 covers 17 residues. Here the CDR3 reads CASSDEVFRDTRYGYTL. DNA for the CDR3: TGTGCCAGCAGTGATGAAGTGTTTCGGGACACCCGATATGGCTACACCCTC.

At least ten counts were recorded for this clonotype. CDR3 in DNA: TGCGCCAGCAAATCGAGCGGGAGAGAATATGAGCAGTTCTTC. Protein sequence: CASKSSGREYEQFF. The chain recombines TRBV5-1 with TRBJ2-1, with 8 bases fitting TRBD2. V gave up 6 bases and J gave up 8 bases; unmatched junction bases: 10. Germline V gene sequence: CDR1 SGHRS, CDR2 YFSETQ. This CDR3 region has 14 residues.

This clonotype was seen repeatedly, ten times or more. This rearrangement joins TRBV13 to TRBJ2-5; 12 nucleotides align to TRBD2. The V segment lost 5 bases and the J segment 4 bases; nucleotides outside the gene matches: 5. This CDR3 is 15 amino acids long. Germline-derived CDR1 and CDR2 are PRHDT and FYEKMQ (reference sequence). CDR3: CASSRGLAGTETQYF. The CDR3 DNA reads TGTGCCAGCAGCCGTGGACTAGCGGGGACAGAGACCCAGTACTTC. The variable domain in full, completed from reference TRBV13 and TRBJ2-5, reads AAGVIQSPRHLIKEKRETATLKCYPIPRHDTVYWYQQGPGQDPQFLISFYEKMQSDKGSIPDRFSAQQFSDYHSELNMSSLELGDSALYFCASSRGLAGTETQYFGPGTRLLVL.

This clonotype was seen repeatedly, ten times or more. This chain connects TRBV28 to TRBJ2-7; D might be TRBD1 (6 bases). The CDR3 is 17 residues long. CDR1 MDHEN and CDR2 SYDVKM come from the germline V gene. The ends were cut back, 3 bases at V and 2 bases at J, with 20 bases in the middle. The CDR3 coding sequence is TGTGCCAGCAGTTTTAGCCTCGGGACAAAAACTACCTACGAGCAGTACTTC. Its translation is CASSFSLGTKTTYEQYF.

This clonotype appeared many times. The chain uses TRBV28 and TRBJ2-5; D is unclear. V lost 6 bases and J lost 5, with 10 bases in between. CDR1 and CDR2 (germline): MDHEN, SYDVKM. This CDR3 is built from 12 residues. CDR3 nucleotides: TGTGCCAGCAGCAGAGGCCGGGAGACCCAGTACTTC. Protein sequence: CASSRGRETQYF.

In its sample, this clonotype was seen many times. The J gene is TRBJ2-1, the V gene TRBV6-2 or TRBV6-3; D is unclear. This CDR3 spans 13 amino acids. Trimming removed 7 bases from V and 0 bases from J, with 7 bases in between. Germline CDR1 MNHEY, CDR2 SVGEGT. CDR3 sequence reads: CASKDSSYNEQFF. CDR3 bases: TGTGCCAGCAAAGATAGCTCCTACAATGAGCAGTTCTTC.